Presented here are 16 T cell receptor beta chains from one specimen sequenced in a study of blood T cells in healthy people across ages. Using a J-beta primer mix together with a sample-barcoded 5' primer, a second PCR was run for roughly 7 to 11 cycles. TCRdb used MiXCR to reprocess the 5' RACE reads, holding one entry per CDR3 protein. The sample has approximately 1.5 million distinct CDR3 sequences, about 45% seen once. The sample was blood. All receptors come from a woman in her late teens or twenties in good health.

Ten or more counts support this clonotype. The CDR3 DNA is TGCGCCAGCAGCCAAGGCGGTTGGAACACTGAAGCTTTCTTT. It is translated as CASSQGGWNTEAFF. This chain uses TRBV4-1 with TRBJ1-1; D is unresolved. Germline lookup yields CDR1 MGHRA and CDR2 YSYEKL. With 1 base removed from V and 1 base from J, the gap between germline ends came to 7 bases. CDR3 length: 14 residues.

This chain connects TRBV25-1 to TRBJ2-1, with 9 bases fitting TRBD1. The CDR3 consists of 17 residues. Germline CDR1 is MGHDK and CDR2 is SYGVNS. Losses at the gene ends were 6 bases for V and 0 bases for J; bases not matched to a gene: 9. The CDR3 region has the DNA TGTGCCAGCAGGCCTACAGGGGGCCGGAGCTCCTACAATGAGCAGTTCTTC. It encodes CASRPTGGRSSYNEQFF.

The chain couples TRBV5-4 to TRBJ2-5; D gene ambiguous. Germline V CDR1 and CDR2: SGHNT, YYREEE (reference sequence). V gave up 3 bases and J gave up 13 bases, with 19 bases separating them. The CDR3 spans 13 residues. The CDR3 nucleotides read TGTGCCAGCAGCTCCTTCAACCGCAATGAGCTGTACTTC. Amino acid sequence: CASSSFNRNELYF.

This clonotype was picked up many times. Mismatch with germline at one junction end may stem from a read error. The genes are TRBV3-1 and TRBJ1-2, with 8 bases fitting TRBD1. Germline V gives CDR1 LGHDT, CDR2 YNNKEL (reference sequence). This CDR3 region has 14 residues. CDR3 sequence (DNA): TGCGCCAGCAGCCAAGGGACAGGCGGCTATGGCTACACCTTC. It specifies CASSQGTGGYGYTF.

CDR3 coding DNA: TGCGCCAGCAGCCAAGATGCGGCGACCGGACAGGGCGGTGGCTACACCTTC. Its protein is CASSQDAATGQGGGYTF. The chain combines TRBV4-3 with TRBJ1-2; 8 nucleotides align to TRBD1. The junction had 13 bases not matched to a gene; V was cut back by 0 bases and J by 7 bases. Per germline, CDR1 LGHNA and CDR2 YSLEER. The CDR3 loop spans 17 amino acids.

This clonotype has just a few counts. The V call is TRBV7-2, the J call TRBJ1-2; D not resolved. From germline, CDR1 is SGHTA and CDR2 FQGNSA. The CDR3 length is 14 residues. Trimming cost V 4 bases and J 7 bases, with 16 bases left between them. CDR3: CASSSDGGVGGYTF. The CDR3 DNA sequence: TGTGCCAGCAGCTCAGACGGAGGCGTTGGTGGCTACACCTTC. The variable domain in full, with the rest retrieved from reference TRBV7-2 and TRBJ1-2, is GAGVSQSPSNKVTEKGKDVELRCDPISGHTALYWYRQSLGQGLEFLIYFQGNSAPDKSGLPSDRFSAERTGGSVSTLTIQRTQQEDSAVYLCASSSDGGVGGYTFGSGTRLTVV.

The chain has TRBV6-5 and TRBJ1-4; 9 positions agree with TRBD1. The germline V gene has CDR1 MNHEY and CDR2 SVGAGI. Trimming cost V 8 bases and J 8 bases; bases outside gene matches: 12. The CDR3 loop spans 15 amino acids. As DNA, the CDR3 is TGTGCCAGCGCGCTTAGCGGGACAGGGAAAGAAAAACTGTTTTTT. Translated, it gives CASALSGTGKEKLFF.

In its sample, this clonotype was seen a few times. This chain uses TRBV7-8 with TRBJ2-7; TRBD1 is a possible D gene (6 bases). Germline-derived CDR1 and CDR2 are SGHVS and FQNEAQ. This CDR3 is built from 15 residues. The V end lost 6 bases, the J end lost 3 bases, and 18 bases lay between the germline ends. CDR3 sequence: CASSPSPGAFYEQYF. Here the CDR3 DNA reads TGTGCCAGCAGTCCCAGCCCAGGGGCGTTCTACGAGCAGTACTTC.

This sequence joins TRBV3-1 and TRBJ2-1, with TRBD1 as a possible D gene (6 bases). The CDR3 spans 15 residues. The ends were cut back, 1 base at V and 5 bases at J, with 12 bases in the middle. CDR1 is LGHDT, CDR2 YNNKEL, per germline (reference sequence). This CDR3 is CASSQAGDLDNEQFF. CDR3 in DNA: TGTGCCAGCAGCCAAGCAGGGGACCTGGACAATGAGCAGTTCTTC.

The J gene is TRBJ1-1, the V gene TRBV9, with a possible D match to TRBD1 (6 bases). CDR1 and CDR2 from the germline V gene are SGDLS and YYNGEE. CDR3 length: 13 amino acids. V was trimmed by 4 bases and J by 10 bases, leaving 17 bases between them. The CDR3 DNA follows: TGTGCCAGCAGCCCGACAGGCCCTGAGGGAGCTTTCTTT. This encodes CASSPTGPEGAFF.

The V gene is TRBV6-5, the J gene TRBJ1-1; D unresolved. Between the trimmed V and J ends, which lost 2 bases and 10 bases, there was a span of 11 bases. The CDR3 extends over 12 amino acids. CDR1 is MNHEY, CDR2 SVGAGI, per germline. The chain's CDR3 is CASSYRSGRAFF. The DNA of the CDR3 is TGTGCCAGCAGTTACAGGTCGGGGAGAGCTTTCTTT.

In its sample, this clonotype was seen many times. J is TRBJ1-1 and V is TRBV7-9; D is unresolved. The CDR3 runs 13 residues. Trimming pared 0 bases from V and 1 base from J, leaving 3 bases between. Germline CDR1 and CDR2: SEHNR and FQNEAQ (reference sequence). For the CDR3, the DNA is TGTGCCAGCAGCTTAGCAGGGAACACTGAAGCTTTCTTT. This codes for CASSLAGNTEAFF. Full variable domain (rest looked up from reference TRBV7-9 and TRBJ1-1): DTGVSQNPRHKITKRGQNVTFRCDPISEHNRLYWYRQTLGQGPEFLTYFQNEAQLEKSRLLSDRFSAERPKGSFSTLEIQRTEQGDSAMYLCASSLAGNTEAFFGQGTRLTVV.

This clonotype has just a few counts. V gene TRBV14 combines with J gene TRBJ2-7; 12 nucleotides match TRBD2. The CDR3 runs to 17 residues. Germline CDR1 is SGHDN and CDR2 is FVKESK. Losses at the gene ends were 4 bases for V and 4 bases for J; bases not matched to a gene: 11. CDR3 sequence: CASSLRGRTSGMYEQYF. The CDR3 nucleotides are TGTGCCAGCAGCCTTCGGGGGAGGACTAGCGGGATGTACGAGCAGTACTTC. The full variable domain, rest sourced from reference TRBV14 and TRBJ2-7, is EAGVTQFPSHSVIEKGQTVTLRCDPISGHDNLYWYRRVMGKEIKFLLHFVKESKQDESGMPNNRFLAERTGGTYSTLKVQPAELEDSGVYFCASSLRGRTSGMYEQYFGPGTRLTVT.

This clonotype was counted ten times or more. The rearrangement uses TRBV7-8 and TRBJ1-2; D not certain. The CDR3 covers 12 residues. Between the trimmed V and J ends, which lost 1 base and 4 bases, there was a span of 4 bases. CDR1 is SGHVS and CDR2 is FQNEAQ in the germline V gene. For the CDR3, the DNA is TGTGCCAGCAGCTTAGAACGCTATGGCTACACCTTC. Translation gives CASSLERYGYTF.

This clonotype was seen only a few times. The chain employs TRBV5-1 and TRBJ1-1; D not certain. V lost 0 bases, J lost 7 bases, and 10 bases lay in between. CDR3 length: 13 residues. Germline V gene data show CDR1 as SGHRS and CDR2 as YFSETQ. CDR3 DNA sequence: TGCGCCAGCAGCTTGGAAAGGTACCGTGAAGCTTTCTTT. Its translation is CASSLERYREAFF.

The DNA of the CDR3 is TGTGCCAGCAGTGATCCGACGGGGGGCTCCTCCTACGAGCAGTACTTC. It codes for CASSDPTGGSSYEQYF. The chain carries TRBV25-1 and TRBJ2-7; maybe TRBD2 (7 bases). Trimming removed 3 bases from V and 0 bases from J, with 15 bases in between. Germline CDR1 is MGHDK and CDR2 is SYGVNS. There are 16 residues in the CDR3.